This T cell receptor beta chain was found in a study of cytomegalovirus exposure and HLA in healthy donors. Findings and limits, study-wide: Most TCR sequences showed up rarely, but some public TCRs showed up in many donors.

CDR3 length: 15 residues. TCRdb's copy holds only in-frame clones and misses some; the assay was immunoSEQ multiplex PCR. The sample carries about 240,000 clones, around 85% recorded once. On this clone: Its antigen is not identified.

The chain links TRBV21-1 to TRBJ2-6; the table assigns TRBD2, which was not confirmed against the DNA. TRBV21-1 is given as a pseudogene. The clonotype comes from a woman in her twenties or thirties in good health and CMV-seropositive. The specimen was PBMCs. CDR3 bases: TGTGCCAGCAGCGGCGGAGGGGCTGGGGCCAACGTCCTGACTTTC. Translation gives CASSGGGAGANVLTF.